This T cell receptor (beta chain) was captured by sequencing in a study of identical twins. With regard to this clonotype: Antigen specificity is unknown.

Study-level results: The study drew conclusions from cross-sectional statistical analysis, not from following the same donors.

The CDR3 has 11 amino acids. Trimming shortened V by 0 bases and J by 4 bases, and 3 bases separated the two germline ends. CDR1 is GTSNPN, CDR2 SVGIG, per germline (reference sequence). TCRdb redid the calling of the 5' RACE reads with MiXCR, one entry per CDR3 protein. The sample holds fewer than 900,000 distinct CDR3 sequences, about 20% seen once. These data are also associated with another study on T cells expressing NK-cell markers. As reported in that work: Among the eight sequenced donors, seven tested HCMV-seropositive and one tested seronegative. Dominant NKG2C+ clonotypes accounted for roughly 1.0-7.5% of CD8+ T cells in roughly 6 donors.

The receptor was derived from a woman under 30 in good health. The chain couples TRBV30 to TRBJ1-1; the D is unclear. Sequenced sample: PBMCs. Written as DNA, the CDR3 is TGTGCCTGGAGTGTAGTCACTGAAGCTTTCTTT. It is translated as CAWSVVTEAFF.